Shown below are 24 T cell receptor beta chains from a single sample sequenced in a study of cytotoxic CD8 clonotypes in ibrutinib-treated CLL. Clones were read by immunoSEQ multiplex PCR, and TCRdb kept only the in-frame ones, dropping some. The table lists approximately 100,000 clones, around 73% of them singletons. The sequencing used PBMCs, collected after 12 months of ibrutinib treatment. The receptors come from a human donor with chronic lymphocytic leukemia.

V gene TRBV27 combines with J gene TRBJ2-3; 8 bases line up with TRBD2. Trimming took 7 bases from V and 2 from J; bases not matched to a gene: 5. This CDR3 has 14 amino acids. CDR1 and CDR2 (germline): MNHEY, SMNVEV (reference sequence). The CDR3: CASTRGGDTDTQYF. The CDR3 DNA reads as TGTGCCAGCACCCGGGGGGGCGACACAGATACGCAGTATTTT.

The CDR3 loop is CASSRRGGMTYNEQFF. As DNA, the CDR3 is TGTGCCAGCAGTAGGCGCGGAGGGATGACCTACAATGAGCAGTTCTTC. V and J are TRBV6-4 and TRBJ2-1, with D possibly TRBD2 on 6 matching bases. Between the trimmed V and J ends, which lost 5 bases and 2 bases, there was a span of 16 bases. The CDR3 extends over 16 amino acids. Germline V gene sequence: CDR1 MRHNA, CDR2 SNTAGT.

This clone was recorded only once. The chain is built from TRBV28 and TRBJ2-5; 7 bases agree with TRBD2. The CDR3 consists of 17 residues. Germline lookup yields CDR1 MDHEN and CDR2 SYDVKM. Unmatched junction bases numbered 16, after V lost 6 bases and J lost 3 bases. CDR3 DNA: TGTGCCAGCAGGAAGCGGGGACTACCCCTTGGAAAAGAGACCCAGTACTTC. Protein: CASRKRGLPLGKETQYF.

The chain joins TRBV5-1 to TRBJ2-7; perhaps TRBD1 as D (5 bases). CDR3 size: 15 residues. V lost 0 bases and J 7 bases, leaving 17 bases between the germline ends. Germline V gene lookup returns CDR1 SGHRS and CDR2 YFSETQ. CDR3 sequence: CASSLGQGRTREQYF. The DNA of the CDR3 is TGCGCCAGCAGCTTGGGGCAGGGTAGGACGCGAGAGCAGTACTTC.

The chain uses TRBV7-9 and TRBJ2-5; D might be TRBD1 (6 bases). Germline CDR1 reads SEHNR; CDR2 reads FQNEAQ (reference sequence). V dropped 4 bases and J dropped 3 bases, with 12 bases sitting between them. This CDR3 has 14 amino acids. The CDR3, as DNA: TGTGCCAGCAGCTCATCGCAGGGGAAAGAGACCCAGTACTTC. As protein: CASSSSQGKETQYF.

The chain combines TRBV29-1 with TRBJ1-1; no clear D. This CDR3 region has 12 residues. V lost 4 bases and J 7 bases, leaving 13 bases between the germline ends. Germline V gene sequence: CDR1 SQVTM, CDR2 ANQGSEA. The CDR3 sequence: CSVGRREDEAFF. CDR3 DNA sequence: TGCAGCGTTGGAAGGAGGGAGGATGAAGCTTTCTTT.

The chain carries TRBV6-5 and TRBJ2-5; D is possibly TRBD1 (5 bases). The CDR3 runs 11 residues. Per germline, CDR1 MNHEY and CDR2 SVGAGI. V lost 8 bases and J lost 9, with 13 bases in between. This CDR3 is CASVSGYAQYF. The CDR3 bases are TGTGCCAGCGTCTCAGGGTACGCCCAGTACTTC.

This clone was recorded a few times. The rearrangement joins TRBV4-1 to TRBJ2-5, with a tentative D call TRBD2 (6 bases). Germline V CDR1 and CDR2: MGHRA, YSYEKL. The CDR3 sequence is 20 residues long. Deletions cut 0 bases from V and 2 bases from J, with 25 bases between. The CDR3 DNA reads as TGCGCCAGCAGCCAAGATACTCACTTGGCCTCCGGGGGACGTCAAGAGACCCAGTACTTC. It translates to CASSQDTHLASGGRQETQYF.

This clone has more than one count but fewer than ten. CDR3 nucleotides: TGTGCCAGCAGCTTAGAGGGACAGAGTAACTATGGCTACACCTTC. Protein: CASSLEGQSNYGYTF. V and J are TRBV7-2 and TRBJ1-2; TRBD1 matches at 7 bases. This CDR3 is 15 amino acids long. Trimming at V came to 1 base and at J to 1 base, leaving 3 bases not matched to a gene. From germline, CDR1 is SGHTA and CDR2 FQGNSA. Together with reference TRBV7-2 and TRBJ1-2, the CDR3 gives the full variable domain: GAGVSQSPSNKVTEKGKDVELRCDPISGHTALYWYRQSLGQGLEFLIYFQGNSAPDKSGLPSDRFSAERTGGSVSTLTIQRTQQEDSAVYLCASSLEGQSNYGYTFGSGTRLTVV.

The rearrangement joins TRBV20-1 to TRBJ2-6; D remains unclear. Germline V lookup: CDR1 DFQATT, CDR2 SNEGSKA (reference sequence). The CDR3 runs to 11 residues. V gave up 8 bases and J gave up 2 bases, with 4 bases separating them. CDR3 in amino acids: CSLAGANVLTF. In DNA, the CDR3 is TGCAGTTTAGCTGGGGCCAACGTCCTGACTTTC.

This clone showed up many times. The rearrangement uses TRBV5-1 and TRBJ2-7; possible D gene TRBD2, 6 bases. Germline V gene data show CDR1 as SGHRS and CDR2 as YFSETQ. The CDR3 has 14 residues. V was cut by 3 bases and J by 4 bases, with 14 bases left in between. CDR3 coding DNA: TGCGCCAGCAGCTCCGGCAGGGCGGGATACGAGCAGTACTTC. Residues: CASSSGRAGYEQYF.

The chain combines TRBV6-5 with TRBJ1-6; tentative D call: TRBD1 (6 bases). V was pared by 6 bases and J by 7 bases, with 19 bases between. Germline V lookup: CDR1 MNHEY, CDR2 SVGAGI. The CDR3 covers 16 residues. Written as DNA, the CDR3 is TGTGCCAGCAGCTACAGAGGGGGGCTTGGGAATTCACCCCTCCACTTT. Residues: CASSYRGGLGNSPLHF.

The CDR3 loop is CASSVVGQGNTGELFF. The CDR3 region has the DNA TGTGCCAGCAGCGTAGTCGGACAGGGAAACACCGGGGAGCTGTTTTTT. V and J are TRBV9 and TRBJ2-2; 8 nucleotides align to TRBD1. J gave up 2 bases and V 0 bases, and 3 bases lay outside the gene matches. The CDR3 runs 16 residues. The germline CDR1 and CDR2 sequences are SGDLS and YYNGEE. The full variable domain, rest sourced from reference TRBV9 and TRBJ2-2, is DSGVTQTPKHLITATGQRVTLRCSPRSGDLSVYWYQQSLDQGLQFLIQYYNGEERAKGNILERFSAQQFPDLHSELNLSSLELGDSALYFCASSVVGQGNTGELFFGEGSRLTVL.

The V gene is TRBV27, the J gene TRBJ2-7, with TRBD1 matching 7 bases. Germline V gene sequence: CDR1 MNHEY, CDR2 SMNVEV (reference sequence). V was clipped by 6 bases and J by 0 bases; unmatched bases: 8. This CDR3 has 15 amino acids. The CDR3 is CASSRTWDSSYEQYF. CDR3 DNA sequence: TGTGCCAGCAGCCGAACTTGGGACAGCTCCTACGAGCAGTACTTC.

The chain has TRBV19 and TRBJ1-5; D not resolved. The CDR3 extends over 15 amino acids. Germline V gene lookup returns CDR1 LNHDA and CDR2 SQIVND (reference sequence). The V gene lost 6 bases and the J gene lost 1 base, with 13 bases spanning the gap. CDR3 residues: CASSPAGTSNQPQHF. In DNA form, the CDR3 reads TGTGCCAGTAGCCCGGCGGGTACGAGCAATCAGCCCCAGCATTTT.

The genes are TRBV4-1 and TRBJ1-6; perhaps TRBD1 as D (5 bases). Looked up from germline, CDR1 is MGHRA and CDR2 is YSYEKL. Trimming removed 4 bases at V and 7 bases at J, with 20 bases between. This CDR3 region has 17 residues. CDR3 coding DNA: TGCGCCAGCAGCCGACAGCTTGGGCAGGGTGGAAATTCACCCCTCCACTTT. It encodes CASSRQLGQGGNSPLHF.

This chain joins TRBV5-1 and TRBJ1-1; D is unclear. The CDR3 spans 13 residues. The V gene lost 2 bases and the J gene lost 4 bases, with 9 bases spanning the gap. Per the germline V gene, CDR1 is SGHRS and CDR2 is YFSETQ. The CDR3 reads CASSLRVSTEAFF. Here the CDR3 DNA reads TGCGCCAGCAGCTTAAGGGTTTCCACTGAAGCTTTCTTT.

The V call is TRBV5-6, the J call TRBJ2-6; D not certain. The CDR3 covers 16 residues. The germline V gene has CDR1 SGHDT and CDR2 YYEEEE. V was trimmed by 1 base and J by 0 bases, leaving 8 bases between them. CDR3 residues: CASSLRVLSGANVLTF. DNA for the CDR3: TGTGCCAGCAGCTTGCGGGTTCTCTCTGGGGCCAACGTCCTGACTTTC.

The V gene is TRBV19, the J gene TRBJ2-7; D is uncertain. Germline V lookup: CDR1 LNHDA, CDR2 SQIVND (reference sequence). V was cut by 3 bases and J by 2 bases, with 8 bases left in between. This CDR3 has 13 amino acids. CDR3 protein: CASSISGPYEQYF. The CDR3 DNA sequence: TGTGCCAGTAGTATTTCGGGTCCCTACGAGCAGTACTTC. Drawing the rest from reference TRBV19 and TRBJ2-7, the complete variable domain is DGGITQSPKYLFRKEGQNVTLSCEQNLNHDAMYWYRQDPGQGLRLIYYSQIVNDFQKGDIAEGYSVSREKKESFPLTVTSAQKNPTAFYLCASSISGPYEQYFGPGTRLTVT.

The CDR3 region is CASSQDLPGPHVGELFF. In nucleotides, the CDR3 is TGCGCCAGCAGCCAAGACCTTCCGGGACCGCACGTCGGGGAGCTGTTTTTT. The gene calls are TRBV4-3 and TRBJ2-2; D may match TRBD1 or TRBD2 (5 bases each). The CDR3 contains 17 residues. Per germline, CDR1 LGHNA and CDR2 YSLEER. V lost 0 bases and J 7 bases, leaving 18 bases between the germline ends.

This chain links TRBV7-2 with TRBJ1-2; TRBD1 matches 7 bases. J lost 7 bases, V lost 4 bases, and 6 bases had no gene match. Germline lookup yields CDR1 SGHTA and CDR2 FQGNSA. The CDR3 is made up of 13 amino acids. The CDR3 DNA sequence: TGTGCCAGCAGCTCAGAGACAGGGCGTGGCTACACCTTC. Translating it yields CASSSETGRGYTF.

The chain has TRBV28 and TRBJ1-1; D perhaps matches TRBD1 (6 bases). The CDR3 contains 14 residues. Germline CDR1 is MDHEN and CDR2 is SYDVKM. Trimming left V 11 bases short and J 0 bases short, with 16 bases between. This chain's CDR3 is CARIWGAMNTEAFF. The CDR3 DNA follows: TGTGCCCGCATTTGGGGGGCAATGAACACTGAAGCTTTCTTT.

CDR3 DNA: TGTGCCAGCAGCGTTTCGGACAGGCTGAATAGCAATCAGCCCCAGCATTTT. This codes for CASSVSDRLNSNQPQHF. The V and J genes are TRBV7-8 and TRBJ1-5, with TRBD1 identical over 7 bases. The length of the CDR3 is 17 residues. The V segment lost 5 bases and the J segment 0 bases; nucleotides outside the gene matches: 10. Germline CDR1 is SGHVS and CDR2 is FQNEAQ.

A single count supports this clone. The genes are TRBV30 and TRBJ2-1; D is uncertain. The germline CDR1 and CDR2 sequences are GTSNPN and SVGIG (reference sequence). Trimming removed 3 bases at V and 0 bases at J, with 9 bases between. The CDR3 extends over 14 amino acids. The CDR3 sequence is CAWRPLSSYNEQFF. The DNA for the CDR3 is TGTGCCTGGAGACCCCTGAGCTCCTACAATGAGCAGTTCTTC.